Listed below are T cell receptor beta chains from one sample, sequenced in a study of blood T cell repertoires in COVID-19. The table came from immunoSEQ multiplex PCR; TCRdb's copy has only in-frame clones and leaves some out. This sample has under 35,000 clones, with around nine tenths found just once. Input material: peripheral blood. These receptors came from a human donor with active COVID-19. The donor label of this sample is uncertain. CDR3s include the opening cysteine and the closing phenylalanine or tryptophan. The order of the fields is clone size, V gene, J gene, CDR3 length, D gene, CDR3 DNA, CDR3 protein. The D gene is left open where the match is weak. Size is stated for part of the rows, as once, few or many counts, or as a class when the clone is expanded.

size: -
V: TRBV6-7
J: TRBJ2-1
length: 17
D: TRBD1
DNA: TGTGCCAGCAGTAAGACGGGGGGACAGGGGGCTCACAATGAGCAGTTCTTC
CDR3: CASSKTGGQGAHNEQFF

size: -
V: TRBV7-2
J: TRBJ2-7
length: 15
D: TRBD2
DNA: TGTGCCAGCAGCTCCCTAGCGGGGGAGGGATACGAGCAGTACTTC
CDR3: CASSSLAGEGYEQYF

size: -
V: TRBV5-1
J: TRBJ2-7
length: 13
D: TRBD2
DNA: TGCGCCAGCAGCGGAGAGCGGGGGGTAGAGCAGTACTTC
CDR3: CASSGERGVEQYF

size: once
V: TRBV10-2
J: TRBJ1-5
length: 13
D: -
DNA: TGCGCCAGCAGTGAAGCTTTAAATCAGCCCCAGCATTTT
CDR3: CASSEALNQPQHF

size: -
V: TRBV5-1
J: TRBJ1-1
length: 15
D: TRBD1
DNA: TGCGCCAGCAGCTTGTCGCGGACAGGAGATACTGAAGCTTTCTTT
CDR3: CASSLSRTGDTEAFF

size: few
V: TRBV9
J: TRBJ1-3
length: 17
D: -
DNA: TGTGCCAGCAGCGAACCGAGTAGGGGGGGGAACGGAAACACCATATATTTT
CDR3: CASSEPSRGGNGNTIYF

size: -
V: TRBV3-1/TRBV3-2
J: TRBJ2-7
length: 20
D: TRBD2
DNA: TGTGCCAGCAGCCCCGACCCAGGACTAGCGGGGGGGCCCTTTTTTTACGAGCAGTACTTC
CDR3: CASSPDPGLAGGPFFYEQYF

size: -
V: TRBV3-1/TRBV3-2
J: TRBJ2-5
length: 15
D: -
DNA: TGTGCCAGCAGCCAAGATTTAACTAGTCAGGAGACCCAGTACTTC
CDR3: CASSQDLTSQETQYF

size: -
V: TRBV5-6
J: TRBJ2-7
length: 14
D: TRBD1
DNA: TGTGCCAGCAGCTTGGGACAGGGCTCCTACGAGCAGTACTTC
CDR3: CASSLGQGSYEQYF

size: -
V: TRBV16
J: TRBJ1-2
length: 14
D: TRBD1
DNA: TGTGCCAGCAGCCAATGGACAGGGTCTAATGGCTACACCTTC
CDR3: CASSQWTGSNGYTF

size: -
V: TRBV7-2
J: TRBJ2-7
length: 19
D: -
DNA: TGTGCCAGCAGCCTGAGGGGCCCCAGGGGAGAAACGAGAGGCTACGAGCAGTACTTC
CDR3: CASSLRGPRGETRGYEQYF

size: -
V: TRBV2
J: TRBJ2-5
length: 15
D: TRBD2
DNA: TGTGCCAGCAGGGACCCAAGCGGGGGGCCTAGAGGCCAGTACTTC
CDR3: CASRDPSGGPRGQYF

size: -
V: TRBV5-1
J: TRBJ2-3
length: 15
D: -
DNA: TGCGCCAGCAGCTTACGACAGGACCACACAGATACGCAGTATTTT
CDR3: CASSLRQDHTDTQYF

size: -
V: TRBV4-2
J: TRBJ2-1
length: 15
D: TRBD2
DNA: TGTGCCAGCAGCCAAGGGACTAGCGGGGGCAATGAGCAGTTCTTC
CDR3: CASSQGTSGGNEQFF

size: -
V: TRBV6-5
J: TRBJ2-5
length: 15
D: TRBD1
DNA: TGTGCCAGCAGTTTGACCCCGACAGGGCAAGAGACCCAGTACTTC
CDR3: CASSLTPTGQETQYF

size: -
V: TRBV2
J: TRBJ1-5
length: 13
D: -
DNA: TGTGCCAGCAAAGGACAGAGCAATCAGCCCCAGCATTTT
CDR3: CASKGQSNQPQHF

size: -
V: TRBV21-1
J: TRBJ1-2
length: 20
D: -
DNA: TGTGCCAGCACCCTAAGGGGCGAACACGGGACAGGGGATTGGAACTATGGCTACACCTTC
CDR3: CASTLRGEHGTGDWNYGYTF

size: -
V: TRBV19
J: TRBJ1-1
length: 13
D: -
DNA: TGTGCCAGTATGTGGGGCGGTGGCACTGAAGCTTTCTTT
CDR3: CASMWGGGTEAFF

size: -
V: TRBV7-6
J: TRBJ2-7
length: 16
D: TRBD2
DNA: TGTGCCAGCAGCCGACTTAGGGGCGGGGGTTCCTACGAGCAGTACTTC
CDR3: CASSRLRGGGSYEQYF

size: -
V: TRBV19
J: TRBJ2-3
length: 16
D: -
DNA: TGTGCCAGTAGTAGTGGCGGGCCCCTCCATACAGATACGCAGTATTTT
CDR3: CASSSGGPLHTDTQYF

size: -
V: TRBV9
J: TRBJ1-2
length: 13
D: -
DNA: TGTGCCAGCAGCGTACGGGAGAACTATGGCTACACCTTC
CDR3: CASSVRENYGYTF

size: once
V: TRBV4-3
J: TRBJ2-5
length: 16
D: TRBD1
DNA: TGCGCCAGCAGCCAAGAGGGCAGGGGGTTTGGAGAGACCCAGTACTTC
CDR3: CASSQEGRGFGETQYF

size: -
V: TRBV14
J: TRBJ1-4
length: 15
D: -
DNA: TGTGCCAGCAGCCAAGGGCGGGCAACTAATGAAAAACTGTTTTTT
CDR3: CASSQGRATNEKLFF

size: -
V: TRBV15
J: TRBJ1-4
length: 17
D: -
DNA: TGTGCCACCAGCAGAGATCGTCGCAGCGCCCATTCGGGGGAACTGTTTTTT
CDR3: CATSRDRRSAHSGELFF

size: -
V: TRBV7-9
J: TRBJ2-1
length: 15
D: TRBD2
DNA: TGTGCCAGCAGCCCCGGGACTAGCGGGGCTAATGAGCAGTTCTTC
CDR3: CASSPGTSGANEQFF

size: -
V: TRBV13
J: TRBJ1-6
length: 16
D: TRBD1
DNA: TGTGCCAGCAGCCGCGGGACAGGGGCCAAAAATTCACCCCTCCACTTT
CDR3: CASSRGTGAKNSPLHF

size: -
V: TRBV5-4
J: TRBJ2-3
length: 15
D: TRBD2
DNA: TGTGCCAGCAGTATTAGCGGGGGGAGCACAGATACGCAGTATTTT
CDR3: CASSISGGSTDTQYF

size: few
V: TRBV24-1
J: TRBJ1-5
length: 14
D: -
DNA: TGTGCCACCAGACCAGGGGATGGCAATCAGCCCCAGCATTTT
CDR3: CATRPGDGNQPQHF

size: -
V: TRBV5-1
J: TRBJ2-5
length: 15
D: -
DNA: TGCGCCAGCAGCTTCGGCGCGGGACCCCAAGAGACCCAGTACTTC
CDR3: CASSFGAGPQETQYF

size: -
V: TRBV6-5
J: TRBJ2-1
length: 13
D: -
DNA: TGTGCCAGCAGTTACTCGAGGGGGACTGAGCAGTTCTTC
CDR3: CASSYSRGTEQFF

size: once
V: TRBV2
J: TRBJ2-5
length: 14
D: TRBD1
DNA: TGTGCCAGCAGGGGGGACAGAACACAAGAGACCCAGTACTTC
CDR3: CASRGDRTQETQYF

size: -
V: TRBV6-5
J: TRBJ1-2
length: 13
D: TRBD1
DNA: TGTGCCAGCAGTTACTCGTGGGACAGGTCAATCGCCTTC
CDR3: CASSYSWDRSIAF

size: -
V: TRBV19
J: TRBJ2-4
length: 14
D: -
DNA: TGTGCCAGTAGTATAGACGGGATGCAAGGCATTCAGTACTTC
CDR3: CASSIDGMQGIQYF

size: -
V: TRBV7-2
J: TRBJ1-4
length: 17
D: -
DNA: TGTGCCAGCAGCTTAGCCCCCTATGAGGCAACTAATGAAAAACTGTTTTTT
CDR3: CASSLAPYEATNEKLFF

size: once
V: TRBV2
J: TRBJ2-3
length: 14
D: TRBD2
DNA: TGTGCCAGCAGTAATAGCGGGGGCACAGATACGCAGTATTTT
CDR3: CASSNSGGTDTQYF

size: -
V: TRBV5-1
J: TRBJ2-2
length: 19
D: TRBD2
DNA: TGCGCCAGCAGCTCCGCGGGACTAGCGGGGTTGAAGAGCACCGGGGAGCTGTTTTTT
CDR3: CASSSAGLAGLKSTGELFF

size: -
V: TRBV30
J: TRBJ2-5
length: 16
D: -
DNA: TGTGCCTGGAACATAGGGGCATCCCGGTTGGGAGAGACCCAGTACTTC
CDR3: CAWNIGASRLGETQYF

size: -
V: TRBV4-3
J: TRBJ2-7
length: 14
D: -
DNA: TGCGCCGGAATGCTTGGACACAGTAAATACGAGCAGTACTTC
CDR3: CAGMLGHSKYEQYF

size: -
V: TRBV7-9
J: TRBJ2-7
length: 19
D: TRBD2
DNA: TGTGCCAGCAGCTTGACCAACCGGGGACTAGCGGGAGTAGAATCCGAGCAGTACTTC
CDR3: CASSLTNRGLAGVESEQYF

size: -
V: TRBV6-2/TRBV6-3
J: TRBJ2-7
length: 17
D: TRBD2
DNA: TGTGCCAGCAGTCCACCCCTTACGCCTAGCGGGGCCGGGGAGCAGTACTTC
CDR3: CASSPPLTPSGAGEQYF

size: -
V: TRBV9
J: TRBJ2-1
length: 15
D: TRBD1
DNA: TGTGCCAGCAGCGTAGGACAGGGGAACTACAATGAGCAGTTCTTC
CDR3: CASSVGQGNYNEQFF

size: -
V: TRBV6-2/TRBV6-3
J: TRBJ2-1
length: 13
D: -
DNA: TGTGCCAGCAGCGACCGGGCCTACAATGAGCAGTTCTTC
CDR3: CASSDRAYNEQFF

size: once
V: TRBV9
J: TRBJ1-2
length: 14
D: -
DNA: TGTGCCAGCAGCGTCGGAGGTTCACCCTATGGCTACACCTTC
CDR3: CASSVGGSPYGYTF

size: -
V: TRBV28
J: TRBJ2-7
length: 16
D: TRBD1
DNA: TGTGCCACCATCCCGGACAGGGGCCCTACTTACTACGAGCAGTACTTC
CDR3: CATIPDRGPTYYEQYF

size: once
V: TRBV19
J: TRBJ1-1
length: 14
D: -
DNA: TGTGCCAGTAGTATCGGCCAAGGAGGGACTGAAGCTTTCTTT
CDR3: CASSIGQGGTEAFF

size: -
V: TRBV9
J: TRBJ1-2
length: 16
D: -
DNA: TGTGCCAGCAGCGCACTCCAGGGAAGGGAACACTATGGCTACACCTTC
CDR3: CASSALQGREHYGYTF

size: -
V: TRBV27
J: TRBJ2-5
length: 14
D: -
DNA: TGTGCCAGCAGTCGCAGCCCAGCCAGGGAGACCCAGTACTTC
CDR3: CASSRSPARETQYF

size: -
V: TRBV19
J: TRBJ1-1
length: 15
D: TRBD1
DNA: TGTGCCAGTAGTGGCCCGGGACAGGGGTACACTGAAGCTTTCTTT
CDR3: CASSGPGQGYTEAFF